A selection of T cell receptor beta chains follows, all from one sample in a study of graft-versus-host responses after intestinal transplantation. The method was immunoSEQ multiplex PCR; TCRdb's version includes in-frame clones alone and lacks a portion of them. The top ten clones hold 6% of a sample with about 92,000 clones, around 90% of them seen once. These receptors have no identified antigens. The material sequenced was unstimulated CD8+ T cells sorted from spleen or lymph node cells, taken before intestinal transplant. The receptor source for this set is a human donor who received an intestinal transplant. Both conserved end residues are part of each CDR3. Fields, in order: V gene, CDR3 length, J gene, clone size, D gene, CDR3 protein, CDR3 DNA. The D gene is left open where the match is weak. Expanded clones get a size class; other rows say once, few or many, or leave the size out.

>TRBV29-1|12|TRBJ1-2|.|.
CSVAGADYGYTF
TGCAGCGTTGCGGGGGCTGACTATGGCTACACCTTC
>TRBV2|14|TRBJ2-1|.|TRBD2
CASTMGTSGNEQFF
TGTGCCAGCACCATGGGGACTAGCGGCAATGAGCAGTTCTTC
>TRBV6-5|12|TRBJ1-5|.|.
CASSLTHQPQHF
TGTGCCAGCAGTCTCACCCATCAGCCCCAGCATTTT
>TRBV6-7|14|TRBJ2-7|.|.
CASSEGDTSYEQYF
TGTGCCAGCAGTGAAGGGGACACCTCCTACGAGCAGTACTTC
>TRBV6-1|15|TRBJ2-1|.|TRBD2
CASSSSGTSYNEQFF
TGTGCCAGCAGTTCTAGCGGTACCTCCTACAATGAGCAGTTCTTC
>TRBV11-1|15|TRBJ2-1|once|.
CASSLVGLAAYEQFF
TGTGCCAGCAGCTTAGTAGGGCTAGCAGCATATGAGCAGTTCTTC
>TRBV5-4|15|TRBJ2-7|.|.
CASSLAGSPSYEQYF
TGTGCCAGCAGCTTGGCGGGGAGCCCTTCCTACGAGCAGTACTTC
>TRBV6-6|15|TRBJ1-2|.|.
CATQGPDRMDYGYTF
TGTGCCACTCAGGGGCCCGACAGAATGGACTATGGCTACACCTTC
>TRBV9|15|TRBJ2-5|.|.
CASSVATGLGETQYF
TGTGCCAGCAGCGTAGCTACAGGCCTCGGGGAGACCCAGTACTTC
>TRBV12-5|14|TRBJ2-1|.|.
CASGFGGSYNEQFF
TGTGCTAGTGGTTTCGGCGGCTCCTACAATGAGCAGTTCTTC
>TRBV28|14|TRBJ2-6|.|.
CASTQGNGANVLTF
TGTGCCAGCACCCAGGGGAACGGGGCCAACGTCCTGACTTTC
>TRBV4-1|14|TRBJ1-5|.|.
CASSQDRGNQPQHF
TGCGCCAGCAGCCAAGATCGAGGGAATCAGCCCCAGCATTTT
>TRBV2|12|TRBJ2-7|.|.
CASSVGGYEQYF
TGTGCCAGCAGTGTTGGTGGCTACGAGCAGTACTTC
>TRBV6-5|15|TRBJ2-1|.|TRBD2
CASSHSGSSYNEQFF
TGTGCCAGCAGCCATAGCGGGAGCTCCTACAATGAGCAGTTCTTC
>TRBV6-5|16|TRBJ1-1|.|.
CASSYGPYGTELEAFF
TGTGCCAGCAGTTACGGACCGTACGGGACGGAGCTTGAAGCTTTCTTT
>TRBV30|12|TRBJ1-1|.|.
CAYDKEGTEAFF
TGTGCCTACGACAAGGAGGGAACTGAAGCTTTCTTT
>TRBV27|14|TRBJ2-7|.|TRBD1
CASSLRTGWDEQYF
TGTGCCAGCAGTTTAAGGACAGGGTGGGACGAGCAGTACTTC
>TRBV7-9|15|TRBJ2-2|once|TRBD1
CASSFRDSNTGELFF
TGTGCCAGCAGCTTCCGGGACAGCAACACCGGGGAGCTGTTTTTT
>TRBV4-1|16|TRBJ2-1|.|TRBD2
CASSQFSGEPYNEQFF
TGCGCCAGCAGCCAATTTAGCGGGGAGCCCTACAATGAGCAGTTCTTC
>TRBV6-4|12|TRBJ1-6|.|.
CASSDGNSPLHF
TGTGCCAGCAGTGACGGTAATTCACCCCTCCACTTT
>TRBV19|16|TRBJ2-3|.|TRBD2
CASSFLAGGPADTQYF
TGTGCCAGTAGTTTTTTAGCGGGGGGGCCCGCAGATACGCAGTATTTT
>TRBV6-6|14|TRBJ1-5|.|.
CASSYYGANQPQHF
TGTGCCAGCAGTTACTACGGGGCCAATCAGCCCCAGCATTTT
>TRBV4-1|15|TRBJ2-7|.|.
CASSQVAVSSYEQYF
TGCGCCAGCAGCCAAGTAGCGGTTAGCTCCTACGAGCAGTACTTC
>TRBV7-7|14|TRBJ2-5|once|.
CASSLDAGQEAQYF
TGTGCCAGCAGCTTAGATGCGGGGCAAGAGGCCCAGTACTTC
>TRBV13|15|TRBJ2-5|.|TRBD1
CASSLTGGSTETQYF
TGTGCCAGCAGCTTAACAGGGGGCTCCACGGAGACCCAGTACTTC
>TRBV7-9|14|TRBJ2-7|.|.
CASSLGRALGEQYF
TGTGCCAGCAGCTTGGGCAGGGCCCTCGGGGAGCAGTACTTC
>TRBV2|11|TRBJ2-1|few|.
CASSGDNEQFF
TGTGCCAGCAGTGGGGACAATGAGCAGTTCTTC
>TRBV13|14|TRBJ2-3|.|.
CASSLQGWTDTQYF
TGTGCCAGCAGCTTACAGGGATGGACAGATACGCAGTATTTT
>TRBV28|15|TRBJ2-2|.|.
CASSLEGGGTGELFF
TGTGCCAGCAGTCTTGAGGGGGGAGGGACCGGGGAGCTGTTTTTT
>TRBV7-9|19|TRBJ1-2|.|TRBD1
CASSFRAVLGQGDADGYTF
TGTGCCAGCAGCTTTAGAGCTGTGTTGGGGCAGGGGGATGCCGATGGCTACACCTTC
>TRBV15|14|TRBJ2-5|.|TRBD2
CATSGFLAGETQYF
TGTGCCACCAGCGGATTTCTAGCGGGGGAGACCCAGTACTTC
>TRBV15|15|TRBJ2-2|.|.
CATSSYAENTGELFF
TGTGCCACCAGCAGTTATGCAGAAAACACCGGGGAGCTGTTTTTT
>TRBV5-6|13|TRBJ1-3|.|.
CASSPDRGNTIYF
TGTGCCAGCAGCCCCGACAGGGGAAACACCATATATTTT
>TRBV11-2|15|TRBJ2-7|.|.
CASSLDLGLDYEQYF
TGTGCCAGCAGCTTAGATTTGGGGTTAGACTACGAGCAGTACTTC
>TRBV5-1|13|TRBJ1-2|.|.
CASSSSGADGYTF
TGCGCCAGCAGCTCCTCCGGTGCAGATGGCTACACCTTC
>TRBV27|13|TRBJ2-5|.|.
CASSLGGRETQYF
TGTGCCAGCAGTTTAGGGGGGAGGGAGACCCAGTACTTC
>TRBV9|16|TRBJ2-2|.|TRBD2
CASSDPAGGNTGELFF
TGTGCCAGCAGCGACCCCGCGGGGGGGAACACCGGGGAGCTGTTTTTT
>TRBV18|12|TRBJ2-1|.|.
CASSPSLNEQFF
TGTGCCAGCTCACCATCCCTCAATGAGCAGTTCTTC
>TRBV15|13|TRBJ1-1|.|.
CATSRDWVTEAFF
TGTGCCACCAGCAGAGATTGGGTAACGGAAGCTTTCTTT
>TRBV6-5|15|TRBJ2-3|once|TRBD1
CASSRGQGRTDTQYF
TGTGCCAGCAGCCGGGGACAGGGGAGGACAGATACGCAGTATTTT